A selection of T cell receptor beta chains follows, all from one sample in a study of PD-L1 blockade in urothelial cancer. Profiled with immunoSEQ multiplex PCR; TCRdb holds only in-frame clones, not every one. Of under 90,000 clones in the sample, roughly 90% are singletons; the top ten hold 7.5% to 10%. The starting material was PBMCs, obtained around atezolizumab (anti-PD-L1) treatment. All receptors come from a man in his 60s with urothelial cancer. Each CDR3 is given without its conserved first and last residue. The D gene is left open where the match is weak.

TRBV27	-	13	TRBJ2-7	ASRPTDKFSYEQY
TRBV19	TRBD1	13	TRBJ1-6	ASSPWDRRNSPLH
TRBV5-1	TRBD2	16	TRBJ2-5	ASSLARSAGRFQETQY
TRBV27	-	13	TRBJ2-5	ASSGAGSLGETQY
TRBV6-5	-	12	TRBJ1-2	ASSYSAGNYGYT
TRBV2	-	14	TRBJ2-2	ASSAYGQSNTGELF
TRBV28	TRBD1	13	TRBJ2-1	ASRRQGPPYNEQF
TRBV11-2	TRBD1	12	TRBJ2-7	ASSPGQGVGEQY
TRBV7-9	TRBD1	11	TRBJ1-2	ASSPGQGNSYT
TRBV19	-	11	TRBJ1-2	ASSIGELYGYT
TRBV7-7	TRBD2	13	TRBJ2-1	ASSLGRANYNEQF
TRBV30	TRBD1	13	TRBJ2-1	ACSQDRGLAAELF
TRBV28	TRBD1	15	TRBJ2-2	ASSFPPGQGNTGELF
TRBV11-2	-	12	TRBJ1-4	ASSLGAGNEKLF
TRBV7-2	-	11	TRBJ2-7	ASSKPPGYEQY
TRBV27	-	14	TRBJ1-3	ASRRNRDLSGNTIY
TRBV21-1	-	15	TRBJ2-1	ASSKSSGRALYNEQF
TRBV10-1	TRBD2	12	TRBJ2-1	ASSRGGAVDEQF
TRBV6-5	TRBD1	12	TRBJ1-1	ASHMTGMNTEAF
TRBV7-3	TRBD2	17	TRBJ2-1	ASSLRGGSPYLGGNEQF
TRBV7-2	TRBD2	13	TRBJ2-3	ASSSGTSGRNTQY
TRBV4-2	-	13	TRBJ2-2	ASSQELLNTGELF
TRBV9	-	13	TRBJ1-2	ASSVALSYQYGYT
TRBV19	TRBD2	14	TRBJ2-2	ASSTTSGTYTGELF
TRBV5-5	TRBD2	18	TRBJ2-7	ASSSRLAGGASSYSYEQY
TRBV19	TRBD1	12	TRBJ1-5	ASSPSGQNQPQH
TRBV5-1	TRBD2	13	TRBJ2-3	ASSPGRGSTDTQY
TRBV5-1	TRBD2	13	TRBJ2-7	ASSGIPGGDDEQY
TRBV4-3	-	17	TRBJ1-2	ASSQDVQGASPWNYGYT
TRBV19	TRBD1	11	TRBJ1-2	ASTDSRGDGYT
TRBV6-1	TRBD2	15	TRBJ2-1	ASGGAGGGGSYNEQF
TRBV28	-	12	TRBJ1-2	ASSSTGPYYGYT
TRBV7-2	-	12	TRBJ2-7	ASSLKRVSYEQY
TRBV7-2	TRBD2	12	TRBJ2-1	ASSPPGLAGRQF
TRBV4-3	-	13	TRBJ2-5	ASSQARGRQETQY
TRBV4-3	-	11	TRBJ2-5	ASSSRAEETQY
TRBV30	TRBD2	11	TRBJ2-1	AWSGLADNEQF
TRBV7-2	TRBD1	13	TRBJ1-3	ASSLGTGVENTIY
TRBV2	-	10	TRBJ2-7	ASGVIGEAQY
TRBV4-3	TRBD2	13	TRBJ2-7	ASSQGTSGRYEQY